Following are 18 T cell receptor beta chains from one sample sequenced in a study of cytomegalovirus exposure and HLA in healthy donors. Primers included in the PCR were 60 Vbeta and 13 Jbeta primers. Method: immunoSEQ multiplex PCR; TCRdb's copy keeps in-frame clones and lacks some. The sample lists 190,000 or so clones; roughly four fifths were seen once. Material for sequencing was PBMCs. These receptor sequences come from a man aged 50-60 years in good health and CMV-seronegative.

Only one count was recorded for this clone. This CDR3 reads CASSSGGGGYGYTF. The CDR3 DNA follows: TGTGCCAGCAGTTCAGGGGGCGGGGGCTATGGCTACACCTTC. This chain uses TRBV6-5 with TRBJ1-2; 8 nucleotides line up with TRBD1. The V and J ends lost 4 bases and 4 bases, in that order; junction bases with no gene match: 5. Germline V CDR1 and CDR2: MNHEY, SVGAGI. This CDR3 comprises 14 residues.

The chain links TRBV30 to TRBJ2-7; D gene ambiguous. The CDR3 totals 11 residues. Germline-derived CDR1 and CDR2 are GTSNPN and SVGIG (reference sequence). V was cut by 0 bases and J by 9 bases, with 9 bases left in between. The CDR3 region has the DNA TGTGCCTGGAGTGTGGGCTCTCGGCAGTACTTC. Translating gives CAWSVGSRQYF.

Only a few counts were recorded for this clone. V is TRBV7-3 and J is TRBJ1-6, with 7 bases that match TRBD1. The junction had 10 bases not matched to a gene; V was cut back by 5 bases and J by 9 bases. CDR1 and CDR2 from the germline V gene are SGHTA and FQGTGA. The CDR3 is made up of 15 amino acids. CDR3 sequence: CASSPLTGVPSPLHF. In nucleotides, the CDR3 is TGTGCCAGCAGCCCTTTAACAGGGGTCCCTTCACCCCTCCACTTT. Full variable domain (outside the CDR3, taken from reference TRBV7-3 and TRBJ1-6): GAGVSQTPSNKVTEKGKYVELRCDPISGHTALYWYRQSLGQGPEFLIYFQGTGAADDSGLPNDRFFAVRPEGSVSTLKIQRTERGDSAVYLCASSPLTGVPSPLHFGNGTRLTVT.

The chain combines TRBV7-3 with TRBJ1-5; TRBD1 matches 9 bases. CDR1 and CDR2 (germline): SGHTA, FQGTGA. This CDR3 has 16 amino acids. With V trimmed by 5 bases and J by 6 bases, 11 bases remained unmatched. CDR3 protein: CASSPIKRQGGQPQHF. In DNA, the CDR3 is TGTGCCAGCAGCCCAATAAAAAGACAGGGGGGTCAGCCCCAGCATTTT.

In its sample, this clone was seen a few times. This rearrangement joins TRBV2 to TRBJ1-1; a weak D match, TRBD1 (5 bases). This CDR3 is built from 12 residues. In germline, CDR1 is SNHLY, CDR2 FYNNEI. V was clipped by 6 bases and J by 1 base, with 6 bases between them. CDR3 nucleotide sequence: TGTGCCAGCAGGGGGCAGAACACTGAAGCTTTCTTT. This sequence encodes CASRGQNTEAFF. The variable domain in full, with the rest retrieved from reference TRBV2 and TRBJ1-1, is EPEVTQTPSHQVTQMGQEVILRCVPISNHLYFYWYRQILGQKVEFLVSFYNNEISEKSEIFDDQFSVERPDGSNFTLKIRSTKLEDSAMYFCASRGQNTEAFFGQGTRLTVV.

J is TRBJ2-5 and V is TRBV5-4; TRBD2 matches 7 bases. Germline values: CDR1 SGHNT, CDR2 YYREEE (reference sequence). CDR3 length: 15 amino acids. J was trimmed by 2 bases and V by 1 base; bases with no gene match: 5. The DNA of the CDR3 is TGTGCCAGCAGCTTGCAAAGGGGAGGGCAAGAGACCCAGTACTTC. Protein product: CASSLQRGGQETQYF.

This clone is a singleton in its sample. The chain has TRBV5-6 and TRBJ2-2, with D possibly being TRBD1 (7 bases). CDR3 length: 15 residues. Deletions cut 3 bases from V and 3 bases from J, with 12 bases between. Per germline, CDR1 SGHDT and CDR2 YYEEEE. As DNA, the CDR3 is TGTGCCAGCAGCTCGGGGGACAGCTACACCGGGGAGCTGTTTTTT. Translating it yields CASSSGDSYTGELFF.

CDR3 nucleotide sequence: TGTGCCAGCCGACCACCGACAGGGGCTTCCTACGAGCAGTACTTC. This translates into CASRPPTGASYEQYF. The V call is TRBV28, the J call TRBJ2-7; TRBD1 matches 8 bases. CDR3 length: 15 residues. The J segment lost 1 base and the V segment lost 8 bases, leaving 10 bases of the junction unmatched. Germline lookup yields CDR1 MDHEN and CDR2 SYDVKM.

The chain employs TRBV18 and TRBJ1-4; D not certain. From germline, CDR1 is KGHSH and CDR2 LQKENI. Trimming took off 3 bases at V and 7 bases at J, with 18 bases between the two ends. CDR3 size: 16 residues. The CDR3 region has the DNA TGTGCCAGCTCACCCCGGAGGGCCTCAGGCAGTGAAAAACTGTTTTTT. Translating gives CASSPRRASGSEKLFF. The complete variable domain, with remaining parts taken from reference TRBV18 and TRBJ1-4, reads NAGVMQNPRHLVRRRGQEARLRCSPMKGHSHVYWYRQLPEEGLKFMVYLQKENIIDESGMPKERFSAEFPKEGPSILRIQQVVRGDSAAYFCASSPRRASGSEKLFFGSGTQLSVL.

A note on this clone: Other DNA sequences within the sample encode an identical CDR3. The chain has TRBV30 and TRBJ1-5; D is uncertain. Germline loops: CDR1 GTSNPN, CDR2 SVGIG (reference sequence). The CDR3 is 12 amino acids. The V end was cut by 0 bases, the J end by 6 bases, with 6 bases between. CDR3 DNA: TGTGCCTGGAGTGTACCCGGTCAGCCCCAGCATTTT. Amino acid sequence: CAWSVPGQPQHF. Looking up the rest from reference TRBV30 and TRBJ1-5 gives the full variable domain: SQTIHQWPATLVQPVGSPLSLECTVEGTSNPNLYWYRQAAGRGLQLLFYSVGIGQISSEVPQNLSASRPQDRQFILSSKKLLLSDSGFYLCAWSVPGQPQHFGDGTRLSIL.

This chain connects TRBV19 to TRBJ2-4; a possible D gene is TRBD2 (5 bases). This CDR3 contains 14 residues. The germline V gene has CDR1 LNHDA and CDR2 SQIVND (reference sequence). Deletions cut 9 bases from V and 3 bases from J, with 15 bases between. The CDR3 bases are TGTGCCAGCTCTAGGGAGTCGGGCAAAAACATTCAGTACTTC. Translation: CASSRESGKNIQYF.

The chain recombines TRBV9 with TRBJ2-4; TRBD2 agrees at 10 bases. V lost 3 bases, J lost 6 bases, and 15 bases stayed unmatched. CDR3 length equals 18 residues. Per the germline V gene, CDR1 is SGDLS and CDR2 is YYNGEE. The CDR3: CASSASSKSGGASNIQYF. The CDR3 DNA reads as TGTGCCAGCAGCGCCAGCTCCAAAAGCGGGGGGGCCTCAAACATTCAGTACTTC.

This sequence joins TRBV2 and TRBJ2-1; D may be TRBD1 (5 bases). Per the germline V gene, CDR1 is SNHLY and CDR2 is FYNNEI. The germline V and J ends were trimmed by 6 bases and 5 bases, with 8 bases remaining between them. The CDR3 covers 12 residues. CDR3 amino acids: CASSSQDNEQFF. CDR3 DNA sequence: TGTGCCAGCAGCTCACAGGACAATGAGCAGTTCTTC. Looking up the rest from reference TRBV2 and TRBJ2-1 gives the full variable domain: EPEVTQTPSHQVTQMGQEVILRCVPISNHLYFYWYRQILGQKVEFLVSFYNNEISEKSEIFDDQFSVERPDGSNFTLKIRSTKLEDSAMYFCASSSQDNEQFFGPGTRLTVL.

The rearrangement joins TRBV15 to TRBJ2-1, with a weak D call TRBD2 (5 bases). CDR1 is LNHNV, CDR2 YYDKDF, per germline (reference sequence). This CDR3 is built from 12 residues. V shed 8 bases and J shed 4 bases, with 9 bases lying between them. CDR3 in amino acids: CATGGFYNEQFF. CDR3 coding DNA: TGTGCCACCGGCGGGTTTTACAATGAGCAGTTCTTC.

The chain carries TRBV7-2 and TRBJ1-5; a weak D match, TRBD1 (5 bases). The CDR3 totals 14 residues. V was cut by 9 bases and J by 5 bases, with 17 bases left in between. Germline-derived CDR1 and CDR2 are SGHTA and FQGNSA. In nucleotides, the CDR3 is TGTGCCAGTGGGCGTGTTGGGGGGGATCAGCCCCAGCATTTT. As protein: CASGRVGGDQPQHF.

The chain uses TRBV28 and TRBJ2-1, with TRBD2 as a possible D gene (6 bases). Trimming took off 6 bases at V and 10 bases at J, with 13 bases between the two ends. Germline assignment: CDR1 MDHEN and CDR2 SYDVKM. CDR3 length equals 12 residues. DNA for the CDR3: TGTGCCAGCAGCCGAGGGACTTCGGAGCAGTTCTTC. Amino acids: CASSRGTSEQFF.

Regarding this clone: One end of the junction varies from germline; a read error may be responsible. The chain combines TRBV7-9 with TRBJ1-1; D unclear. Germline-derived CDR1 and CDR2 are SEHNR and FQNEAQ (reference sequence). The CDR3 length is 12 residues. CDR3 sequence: CSSSVPGAEAFF. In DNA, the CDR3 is TGTTCCAGCAGCGTCCCGGGAGCTGAAGCTTTCTTT.

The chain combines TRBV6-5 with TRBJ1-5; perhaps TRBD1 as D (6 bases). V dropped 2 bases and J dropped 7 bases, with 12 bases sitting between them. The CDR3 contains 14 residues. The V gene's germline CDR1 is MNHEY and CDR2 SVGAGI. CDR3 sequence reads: CASSYGGAGQPQHF. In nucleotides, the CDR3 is TGTGCCAGCAGTTACGGGGGCGCAGGACAGCCCCAGCATTTT.